These T cell receptor beta chains were read from a single sample in a study of blood T cells in healthy people across ages. TCRdb passed the 5' RACE reads through MiXCR, listing each CDR3 protein once. Found here are fewer than 2,000,000 distinct CDR3 sequences, about 31% of them singletons; the top ten hold around 11%. The sequenced material came from blood. Receptor source: a woman aged 25 to 39 in good health. Each CDR3 is given with its conserved first and last residue. The D gene is left open where the match is weak. The size entry is marked missing in some rows and otherwise reads once, few, many or a size class.

>many|TRBJ2-7|TRBV10-3|.|14
TGTGCCATCAGTGAGTCGGCGTCTCACTACGAGCAGTACTTC
CAISESASHYEQYF
>.|TRBJ2-2|TRBV5-4|.|16
TGTGCCAGCAGCCCGATCTTTACAGGGCACACCGGGGAGCTGTTTTTT
CASSPIFTGHTGELFF
>.|TRBJ2-7|TRBV5-1|.|15
TGCGCCAGCAGCGCCGCAGGACACAGCTCCTACGAGCAGTACTTC
CASSAAGHSSYEQYF
>.|TRBJ1-1|TRBV10-3|.|15
TGTGCCATCAGTGAGTCGATTCTTGGGAACACTGAAGCTTTCTTT
CAISESILGNTEAFF
>.|TRBJ2-5|TRBV10-3|.|14
TGTGCCATCAGGCGTGGTTCAGGAGTGGAGACCCAGTACTTC
CAIRRGSGVETQYF
>.|TRBJ2-1|TRBV20-1|TRBD1|13
TGCAGTGCAAGGGGGCACGTCAACAATGAGCAGTTCTTC
CSARGHVNNEQFF
>once|TRBJ2-1|TRBV27|TRBD2|16
TGTGCCAGCAGTTTACACGGGACTAGCGGCTACAATGAGCAGTTCTTC
CASSLHGTSGYNEQFF
>.|TRBJ2-7|TRBV20-1|TRBD2|14
TGCAGTGCAATAACCTCTAGCGGATCCTACGAGCAGTACTTC
CSAITSSGSYEQYF
>.|TRBJ2-1|TRBV7-8|TRBD2|14
TGTGCCAGCAGCCGGAAGCGGGAGCGGAATAGGCAGTTCTTC
CASSRKRERNRQFF
>.|TRBJ2-7|TRBV4-1|.|14
TGCGCCAGCAGCCAAGTGGACGGGGTAGGCGAGCAGTACTTC
CASSQVDGVGEQYF
>few|TRBJ2-7|TRBV27|TRBD2|15
TGTGCCAGCAGTCCGGGGACTAGCGGACTCAACGAGCAGTACTTC
CASSPGTSGLNEQYF
>few|TRBJ2-3|TRBV20-1|.|14
TGCAGTGCTAGGGCCCGCGGAAGCACAGATACGCAGTATTTT
CSARARGSTDTQYF
>.|TRBJ1-4|TRBV19|.|17
TGTGCCAGTAGGAAGCAACTGACGGTGGCAACTAATGAAAAACTGTTTTTT
CASRKQLTVATNEKLFF
>.|TRBJ2-1|TRBV5-1|TRBD2|19
TGCGCCAGCAGCCCGGGGGCAGGGATGACTAGCGGGACCTGCAATGAGCAGTTCTTC
CASSPGAGMTSGTCNEQFF
>.|TRBJ2-1|TRBV28|TRBD2|16
TGTGCCAGCAGTTTAAGACTAGCGGGAGGGCGACATGAGCAGTTCTTC
CASSLRLAGGRHEQFF
>.|TRBJ2-7|TRBV20-1|TRBD2|20
TGCAGTGCTCTTCCCGTAGGGGCCAAGGGTAGGGCGGGAGGTTCGTCCGAGCAGTACTTC
CSALPVGAKGRAGGSSEQYF
>.|TRBJ1-2|TRBV20-1|.|15
TGCAGTGCCTTTTTTGGACTTACCCCCGGGTATGGCTACACCTTC
CSAFFGLTPGYGYTF
>few|TRBJ2-3|TRBV28|TRBD2|18
TGTGCCAGCAGCCGCGCCTTTGGACTAGCGGGTGTTACAGATACGCAGTATTTT
CASSRAFGLAGVTDTQYF
>.|TRBJ2-7|TRBV15|TRBD1|15
TGTGCCACCAGCAGAGATAGGGGACAGTCCTACGAGCAGTACTTC
CATSRDRGQSYEQYF
>.|TRBJ1-2|TRBV11-2|.|14
TGTGCCAGTACACGACCGACAGTAGGGGAAGGCTACACCTTC
CASTRPTVGEGYTF
>.|TRBJ2-7|TRBV15|.|15
TGTGCCACCAGCAAACCCCTAGCAGGGTCCTACGAGCAGTACTTC
CATSKPLAGSYEQYF
>few|TRBJ2-7|TRBV4-2|TRBD1|15
TGTGCCAGCAGCCAAGGGACAGGGATATTGGACGAGCAGTACTTC
CASSQGTGILDEQYF
>few|TRBJ2-1|TRBV7-2|TRBD2|16
TGTGCCAGCAGCATCCATAGCGGGTATACCTACAATGAGCAGTTCTTC
CASSIHSGYTYNEQFF
>.|TRBJ1-2|TRBV3-1|.|15
TGTGCCAGCAGCCAATCTGTGACTCCTAACTATGGCTACACCTTC
CASSQSVTPNYGYTF
>few|TRBJ1-6|TRBV7-9|TRBD1|18
TGTGCCAGCAGCCCCGGACAGGGTGCGAGGTCCTATAATTCACCCCTCCACTTT
CASSPGQGARSYNSPLHF
>few|TRBJ2-7|TRBV20-1|.|13
TGCAGTGCTGTTGGAGGGTCTTTCCACGAGCAGTACTTC
CSAVGGSFHEQYF
>few|TRBJ2-1|TRBV6-1|TRBD2|15
TGTGCCAGCAGTGAGTCACTAGCGGTATACAATGAGCAGTTCTTC
CASSESLAVYNEQFF
>.|TRBJ2-7|TRBV13|.|16
TGTGCCTACAGCGGGGGACAGAGGTCCACAGTCTACGAGCAGTACTTC
CAYSGGQRSTVYEQYF
>few|TRBJ2-7|TRBV6-4|.|17
TGTGCCAGCAGTGACTCTGGGGGAGTTAGCTCCTACAATGAGCAGTACTTC
CASSDSGGVSSYNEQYF
>.|TRBJ1-2|TRBV3-1|.|16
TGTGCCAGCAGCTCAGGGACGGGACCAGATAGCTATGGCTACACCTTC
CASSSGTGPDSYGYTF
>.|TRBJ2-5|TRBV5-1|TRBD1|15
TGCGCCAGCAGCTTGGGGGACAGGGGAGTAGAGACCCAGTACTTC
CASSLGDRGVETQYF
>.|TRBJ1-2|TRBV30|.|14
TGTGCCTGGAGTGGGACAGCTGCTAACTATGGCTACACCTTC
CAWSGTAANYGYTF
>.|TRBJ1-2|TRBV2|.|15
TGTGCCAGCGTTGGGGAAGGGGATTTTAACTATGGCTACACCTTC
CASVGEGDFNYGYTF
>few|TRBJ2-6|TRBV7-9|.|20
TGTGCCAGCAGCTCCATGCTGTATGGGGGCTCCACTTATGGGGCCAACGTCCTGACTTTC
CASSSMLYGGSTYGANVLTF
>.|TRBJ1-2|TRBV6-5|.|13
TGTGCCAGCAGTGGCCCCCTAGGAAGAGGCTACACCTTC
CASSGPLGRGYTF
>.|TRBJ1-2|TRBV5-5|.|15
TGTACCAGCAGCTTGGGGGACGGTACCGGGGATGGCTACACCTTC
CTSSLGDGTGDGYTF
>few|TRBJ1-5|TRBV3-1|.|13
TGTGCCAGCAGCCAAGCAGGTTGGCAGCCCCAGCATTTT
CASSQAGWQPQHF
>.|TRBJ1-5|TRBV4-1|.|18
TGCGCCAGCAGCTTACCCAGAGGCCAGGGAGGTCTCAATCAGCCCCAGCATTTT
CASSLPRGQGGLNQPQHF
>.|TRBJ1-1|TRBV5-1|.|14
TGCGCCAGCAGCCTAGGGAGTGGAGTCACTGAAGCTTTCTTT
CASSLGSGVTEAFF
>.|TRBJ1-2|TRBV6-5|TRBD1|12
TGTGCCAGCAGACAGGGGTTGCTTGGCTACACCTTC
CASRQGLLGYTF
>.|TRBJ1-1|TRBV4-1|TRBD1|17
TGCGCCAGCAGCCAAGTCAGGCCGGGACAGGGTTACACTGAAGCTTTCTTT
CASSQVRPGQGYTEAFF
>.|TRBJ1-2|TRBV10-3|.|12
TGTGCCATCCAACAGGGTATTTATGGCTACACCTTC
CAIQQGIYGYTF
>.|TRBJ1-2|TRBV28|.|13
TGTGCCAGCACCCAGACAGCCCTCTATGGCTACACCTTC
CASTQTALYGYTF
>.|TRBJ1-2|TRBV3-1|TRBD1|15
TGTGCCAGCAGCCAACGACAGGGTTCTGACTATGGCTACACCTTC
CASSQRQGSDYGYTF
>.|TRBJ2-7|TRBV5-1|TRBD1|15
TGCGCCAGCACCAAGTCGGGACAGGGGTCCTACGAGCAGTACTTC
CASTKSGQGSYEQYF
>.|TRBJ2-5|TRBV28|.|13
TGTACCAGCATGGGCGGCTACCAAGAGACCCAGTACTTC
CTSMGGYQETQYF
>.|TRBJ2-2|TRBV4-1|TRBD1|16
TGCGCCAGCAGCCAAGCAGGGGGCCGGAACACCGGGGAGCTGTTTTTT
CASSQAGGRNTGELFF
>.|TRBJ1-6|TRBV28|.|14
TGTGCCAGCAGTTTCTGGCAGGTAGATTCACCCCTCCACTTT
CASSFWQVDSPLHF
>.|TRBJ1-1|TRBV29-1|.|13
TGCAGCGCTTCGACGGATCCGAACACTGAAGCTTTCTTT
CSASTDPNTEAFF
>.|TRBJ2-5|TRBV4-1|.|14
TGCGCCAGCAGCCGAAAACAGGTGGGGGAGACCCAGTACTTC
CASSRKQVGETQYF
>.|TRBJ2-3|TRBV27|TRBD1|14
TGTGCCAGCAGTCGGGACAGGGGTATAGATACGCAGTATTTT
CASSRDRGIDTQYF
>few|TRBJ2-5|TRBV5-1|TRBD2|16
TGCGCCAGCAGCTCCACTAGCGGGGGTTTACAAGAGACCCAGTACTTC
CASSSTSGGLQETQYF